The clone carrying this T cell receptor beta chain has at least ten counts. Its antigen is currently unknown. The length of the CDR3 is 13 residues. Germline V lookup: CDR1 SQVTM, CDR2 ANQGSEA. The V gene end was trimmed by 7 bases and the J gene end by 5 bases; junction bases not matched to a gene: 9. Attached unique molecular identifiers marked individual cDNA molecules. TCRdb reanalysed the 5' RACE reads using MiXCR and keeps one entry per CDR3 protein. The top ten clones hold 4.5% to 5.5% of a sample with 55,000 to 70,000 distinct CDR3 sequences, about 4.9% of them seen once. The source of the sample is a study of early T cells in non-severe SARS-CoV-2 infection. General study findings and limits: There was a bias toward anti-spike CD8 responses in VDJdb matching, which missed private and CD4 specificities.

The sequenced sample consisted of whole blood. V is TRBV29-1 and J is TRBJ2-7; 9 nucleotides match TRBD1. This clonotype was sampled from an adult who was a healthcare worker with PCR-confirmed SARS-CoV-2 infection or an uninfected control (not recorded which). The CDR3 DNA is TGCAGCGCCACGACAGGGGGTATCGACGAGCAGTACTTC. Its translation is CSATTGGIDEQYF.